At least ten counts were recorded for the clone carrying this TCR beta chain. This entry comes from a study of shared clonotypes between healthy human individuals. Germline V CDR1 and CDR2: MNHEY, SMNVEV (reference sequence). V was shortened by 7 bases and J by 6 bases, with 10 bases between the two germline ends. The CDR3 is 11 residues long. Data came from immunoSEQ multiplex PCR; TCRdb stores just in-frame clones and leaves some out. There are about 750,000 clones in the sample; about 92% occur only once, and approximately 25% lies in the top ten. Naive CD8 cells lacked CD45RO and underwent positive selection for CCR7, leaving out terminally differentiated effector memory CD45RA+ cells.

The specimen was naive CD8+ T cells sorted from blood. The TCR originated in a man aged 30-40 years in good health. This chain joins TRBV27 and TRBJ2-7; D is perhaps TRBD1 or TRBD2 (6 bases each). CDR3 region: CASKGGREQYF. Here the CDR3 DNA reads TGTGCCAGCAAGGGGGGCCGCGAGCAGTACTTC.